Below, one T cell receptor (beta chain) is given with its context. These data come from a study of blood T cell repertoires in COVID-19. Study overall: Specimens from acute and convalescent COVID-19 originated in the United States, Italy and Spain. Sample material is recorded as cDNA or gDNA derived from T cells, B-cell-depleted T cells, or PBMCs.

In the original processing: Estimation of nucleated cell counts relied on the amplification of reference gene primers. Here immunoSEQ multiplex PCR was the method, and the copy in TCRdb shows in-frame clones only, minus some. V and J calls and clone size are those listed in that table; D and trimming were worked out from the DNA. The data show some 100,000 clones, approximately 88% seen once. The CDR3 sequence is 14 residues long. V was shortened by 2 bases and J by 5 bases, with 12 bases between the two germline ends. Germline V gene lookup returns CDR1 MNHNY and CDR2 SVGAGI (reference sequence). The clonotype was recovered from a woman between 55 and 75 years old with acute or convalescent COVID-19. Source material: peripheral blood. The chain carries TRBV6-6 and TRBJ1-1; no firm D call. CDR3 coding DNA: TGTGCCAGCAGTTACGCTGTTCCAGGAACTGAAGCTTTCTTT. Residues: CASSYAVPGTEAFF.